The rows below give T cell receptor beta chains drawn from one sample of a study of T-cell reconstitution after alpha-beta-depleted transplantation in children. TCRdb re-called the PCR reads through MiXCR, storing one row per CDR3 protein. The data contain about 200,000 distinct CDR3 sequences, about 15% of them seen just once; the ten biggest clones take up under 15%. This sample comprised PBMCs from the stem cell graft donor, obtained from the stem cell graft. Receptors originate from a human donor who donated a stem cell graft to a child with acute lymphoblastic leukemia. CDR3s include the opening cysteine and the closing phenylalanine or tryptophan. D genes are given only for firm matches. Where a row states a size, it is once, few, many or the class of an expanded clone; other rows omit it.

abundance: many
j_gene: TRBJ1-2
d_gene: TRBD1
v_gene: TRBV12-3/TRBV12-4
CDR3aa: CASSPPGQAEGYTF
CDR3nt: TGTGCCAGCAGCCCACCGGGACAGGCGGAGGGCTACACCTTC

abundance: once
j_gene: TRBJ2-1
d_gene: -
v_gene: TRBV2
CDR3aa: CASSGRLGPEQFF
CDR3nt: TGTGCCAGCAGTGGACGACTAGGGCCTGAGCAGTTCTTC

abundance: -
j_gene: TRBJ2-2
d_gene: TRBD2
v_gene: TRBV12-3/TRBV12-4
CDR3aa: CASSYSGRFKPTNTGELFF
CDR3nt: TGTGCCAGCAGTTATAGCGGGAGGTTCAAACCTACGAACACCGGGGAGCTGTTTTTT

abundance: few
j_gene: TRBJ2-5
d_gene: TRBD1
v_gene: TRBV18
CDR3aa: CASSPNRGEEETQYF
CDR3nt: TGTGCCAGCTCACCAAACAGGGGAGAAGAAGAGACCCAGTACTTC

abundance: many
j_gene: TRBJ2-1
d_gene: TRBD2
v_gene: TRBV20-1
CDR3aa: CSALKIAGGLSDEQFF
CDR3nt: TGCAGTGCCCTAAAAATAGCGGGAGGGCTATCGGATGAGCAGTTCTTC

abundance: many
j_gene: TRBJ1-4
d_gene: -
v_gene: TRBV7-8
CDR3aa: CASSSYRFPSREKLFF
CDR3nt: TGTGCCAGCAGCTCCTATAGGTTCCCGTCCCGTGAAAAACTGTTTTTT

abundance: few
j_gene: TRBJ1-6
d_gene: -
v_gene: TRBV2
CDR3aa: CASSLTGTGKNSPLHF
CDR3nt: TGTGCCAGCAGCCTTACTGGGACGGGGAAGAACTCACCCCTCCACTTT

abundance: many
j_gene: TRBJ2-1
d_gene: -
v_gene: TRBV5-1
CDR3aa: CASSFVGEVNEQFF
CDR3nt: TGCGCCAGCAGCTTCGTGGGAGAGGTCAATGAGCAGTTCTTC

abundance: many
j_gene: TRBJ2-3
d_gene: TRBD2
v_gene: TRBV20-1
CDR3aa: CSAALSPRGGDTQYF
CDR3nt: TGCAGTGCTGCCCTAAGCCCCCGCGGGGGAGATACGCAGTATTTT

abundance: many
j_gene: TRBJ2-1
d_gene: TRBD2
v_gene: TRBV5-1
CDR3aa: CASSFSSGRGSYNEQFF
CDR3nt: TGCGCCAGCAGCTTCTCTAGCGGGAGAGGTTCCTACAATGAGCAGTTCTTC

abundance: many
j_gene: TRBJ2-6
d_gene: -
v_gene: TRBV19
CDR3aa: CASGEVLLSGANVLTF
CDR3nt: TGTGCCTCAGGGGAGGTGTTGTTAAGCGGGGCCAACGTCCTGACTTTC

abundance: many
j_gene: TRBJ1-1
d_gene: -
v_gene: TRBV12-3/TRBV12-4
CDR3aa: CASGPFRQTNTEAFF
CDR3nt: TGTGCCAGCGGCCCCTTTAGGCAGACGAACACTGAAGCTTTCTTT

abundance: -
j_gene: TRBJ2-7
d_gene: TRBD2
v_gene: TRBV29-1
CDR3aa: CSVAPGTRDEQYF
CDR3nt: TGCAGCGTAGCTCCCGGGACTAGGGACGAGCAGTACTTC

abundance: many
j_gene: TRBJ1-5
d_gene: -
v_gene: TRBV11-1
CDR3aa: CASSLLTAESNQPQHF
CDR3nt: TGTGCCAGCAGCTTATTAACCGCGGAGAGCAATCAGCCCCAGCATTTT

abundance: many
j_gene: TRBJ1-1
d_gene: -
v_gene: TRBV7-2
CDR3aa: CASSLDPGRTEAFF
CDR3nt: TGTGCCAGCAGCTTAGACCCGGGTCGCACTGAAGCTTTCTTT

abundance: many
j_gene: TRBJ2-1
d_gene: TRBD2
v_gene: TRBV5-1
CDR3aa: CASSPLRLAGDRSYNEQFF
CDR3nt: TGCGCCAGCAGCCCCCTCAGACTAGCGGGAGACCGCTCCTACAATGAGCAGTTCTTC

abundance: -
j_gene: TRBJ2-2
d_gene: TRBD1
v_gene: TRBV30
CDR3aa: CAWSGDRAGELFF
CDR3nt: TGTGCCTGGAGTGGGGACAGGGCCGGGGAGCTGTTTTTT

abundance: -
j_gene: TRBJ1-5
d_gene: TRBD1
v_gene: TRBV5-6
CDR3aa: CASSFGTGVNQPQHF
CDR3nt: TGTGCCAGCAGCTTTGGGACAGGAGTAAATCAGCCCCAGCATTTT

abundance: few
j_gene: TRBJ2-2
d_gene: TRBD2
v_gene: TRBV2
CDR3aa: CASRPGLAGGPNGELFF
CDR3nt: TGTGCCAGCAGGCCAGGACTAGCGGGAGGGCCGAACGGGGAGCTGTTTTTT

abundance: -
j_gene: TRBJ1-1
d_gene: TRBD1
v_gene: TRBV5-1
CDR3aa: CASFGGQGANTEAFF
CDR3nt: TGCGCCAGCTTTGGAGGACAGGGGGCGAACACTGAAGCTTTCTTT

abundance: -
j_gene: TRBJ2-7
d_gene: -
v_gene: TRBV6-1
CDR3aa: CASRAGDLYEQYF
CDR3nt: TGTGCCAGCCGGGCAGGAGACCTTTACGAGCAGTACTTC

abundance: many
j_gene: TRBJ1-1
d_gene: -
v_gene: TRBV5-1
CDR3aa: CASSLVVGGTEAFF
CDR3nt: TGCGCCAGCAGCTTGGTCGTGGGTGGGACTGAAGCTTTCTTT

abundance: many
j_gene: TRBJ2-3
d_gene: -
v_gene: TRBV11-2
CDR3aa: CASSLGGLGRLTRDTQYF
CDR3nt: TGTGCCAGCAGCTTAGGGGGGCTGGGGCGGTTGACCAGAGATACGCAGTATTTT